What follows are 32 T cell receptor beta chains derived from one specimen sequenced in a study of identical twins. MiXCR, run by TCRdb on the 5' RACE reads, gives a single entry per CDR3 protein. The table has 1,800,000 or so distinct CDR3 sequences, roughly 35% seen once; the top ten hold 0.25% to 0.3%. The material sequenced was cord blood. These receptors were collected from a newborn girl in good health.

The chain uses TRBV20-1 and TRBJ1-2; no clear D gene. Between the trimmed V and J ends, which lost 0 bases and 5 bases, there was a span of 19 bases. The CDR3 consists of 16 residues. In germline, CDR1 is DFQATT, CDR2 SNEGSKA (reference sequence). As DNA, the CDR3 is TGCAGTGCTAGAGATCCCCAGCTCCCAGACGGGTATGGCTACACCTTC. Translated, it gives CSARDPQLPDGYGYTF.

The chain links TRBV6-1 to TRBJ2-1, with D perhaps TRBD1 (6 bases). The CDR3 covers 14 residues. V lost 2 bases and J 13 bases, leaving 18 bases between the germline ends. Germline V gives CDR1 MNHNS, CDR2 SASEGT. CDR3 sequence reads: CASSEPKGGETQFF. The CDR3 DNA is TGTGCCAGCAGTGAACCTAAAGGGGGAGAGACCCAGTTCTTC.

Remarks on this clonotype: An end of the junction does not agree with germline; a read error may underlie this. The chain carries TRBV10-3 and TRBJ2-3, with 13 bases identical to TRBD2. Germline assignment: CDR1 ENHRY and CDR2 SYGVKD. The CDR3 consists of 16 residues. The CDR3 nucleotides are TGTGCCAACAGTGAGTCGACTAGCGGGAGGTTGGATACGCAGTATTTT. As protein: CANSESTSGRLDTQYF.

The chain has TRBV10-3 and TRBJ1-5; weak D call: TRBD1 (6 bases). Trimming removed 4 bases at V and 1 base at J, with 11 bases between. The CDR3 is made up of 15 amino acids. CDR1 and CDR2 from the germline V gene are ENHRY and SYGVKD. For the CDR3, the DNA is TGTGCCATCAGTGGAGAGCAGGGGAGCAATCAGCCCCAGCATTTT. It yields the protein CAISGEQGSNQPQHF.

This clonotype was recorded a few times. The chain is built from TRBV4-2 and TRBJ2-7, with 8 bases aligning to TRBD1. The CDR3 contains 15 residues. Germline-derived CDR1 and CDR2 are LGHNA and YNFKEQ. Germline trimming cut 0 bases from V and 2 bases from J; bases unmatched to any gene: 3. As DNA, the CDR3 is TGTGCCAGCAGCCAAGATGAGGACAGGGCCTACGAGCAGTACTTC. Translated, it gives CASSQDEDRAYEQYF.

The V call is TRBV18, the J call TRBJ2-5, with 7 bases that match TRBD1. The DNA end lines up better with TRBJ2-1; the J call may be wrong. The CDR3 is 15 amino acids. Germline lookup yields CDR1 KGHSH and CDR2 LQKENI. The CDR3 loop is CASSPTRQGQETQFF. CDR3 nucleotide sequence: TGTGCCAGCTCACCTACACGACAGGGACAAGAGACCCAGTTCTTC.

This clonotype has ten or more counts. This chain links TRBV24-1 with TRBJ2-3; the match to TRBD2 covers 10 bases. The CDR3 has 13 amino acids. The junction had 0 bases not matched to a gene; V was cut back by 7 bases and J by 3 bases. Germline V gene sequence: CDR1 KGHDR, CDR2 SFDVKD. CDR3 sequence: CATRTSGTDTQYF. The CDR3 coding sequence is TGTGCCACCAGGACTAGCGGGACAGATACGCAGTATTTT.

The V gene is TRBV5-6, the J gene TRBJ2-7; D unresolved. The germline V gene encodes CDR1 SGHDT and CDR2 YYEEEE. CDR3 length: 16 residues. V lost 2 bases to trimming and J lost 3 bases, with 18 bases between them. In DNA form, the CDR3 reads TGTGCCAGCAGCTTCTTCACTAATAGGGCGATCTACGAGCAGTACTTC. It encodes CASSFFTNRAIYEQYF.

This clonotype came up a few times. CDR3 amino acids: CATSRDTMNTEAFF. The CDR3 bases are TGTGCCACCAGCAGAGACACCATGAACACTGAAGCTTTCTTT. V and J are TRBV15 and TRBJ1-1, with unresolved D. Trimming cost V 0 bases and J 0 bases, with 5 bases left between them. This CDR3 contains 14 residues. CDR1 LNHNV and CDR2 YYDKDF come from the germline V gene (reference sequence).

This chain connects TRBV20-1 to TRBJ2-3; 7 positions match TRBD2. The CDR3 has 14 amino acids. Germline assignment: CDR1 DFQATT and CDR2 SNEGSKA (reference sequence). Losses at the gene ends were 8 bases for V and 3 bases for J; bases not matched to a gene: 11. The CDR3, as DNA: TGCAGTCCTACGTTGGGAGGGCGAACAGATACGCAGTATTTT. Amino acid sequence: CSPTLGGRTDTQYF.

The chain is built from TRBV2 and TRBJ2-7; 10 nucleotides agree with TRBD2. In germline, CDR1 is SNHLY, CDR2 FYNNEI. The J segment lost 12 bases and the V segment lost 6 bases, leaving 8 bases of the junction unmatched. The CDR3 is made up of 12 amino acids. DNA for the CDR3: TGTGCCAGCAGGGGGATAGCGGGAGGACGGTACTTC. Residues: CASRGIAGGRYF.

This clonotype was observed a few times. This sequence joins TRBV20-1 and TRBJ2-1; tentatively, D is TRBD2 (6 bases). Germline values: CDR1 DFQATT, CDR2 SNEGSKA (reference sequence). The CDR3 is 13 residues long. The V end lost 5 bases, the J end lost 8 bases, and 16 bases lay between the germline ends. The DNA of the CDR3 is TGCAGTGCTGGGTTTGCGGGGTTGGATGAGCAGTTCTTC. Translating it yields CSAGFAGLDEQFF.

The sample holds many counts of this clonotype. J is TRBJ2-1 and V is TRBV12-5; D ambiguous. There are 12 residues in the CDR3. Trimming cost V 4 bases and J 9 bases, with 10 bases left between them. Germline V gene lookup returns CDR1 LGHNT and CDR2 FRNRAP. CDR3 in DNA: TGTGCTAGTGGTTCCTCTAATTCTGAGCAGTTCTTC. Translating gives CASGSSNSEQFF.

This clonotype was recorded many times. The chain employs TRBV4-1 and TRBJ2-3, with a tentative D call TRBD1 (5 bases). This CDR3 region has 15 residues. The germline V gene has CDR1 MGHRA and CDR2 YSYEKL. The germline V and J ends were trimmed by 1 base and 5 bases, with 13 bases remaining between them. The CDR3 DNA sequence: TGCGCCAGCAGCCAAGTTCAGGGCGGCGGAGATACGCAGTATTTT. Its protein is CASSQVQGGGDTQYF.

The table lists this clonotype with a few counts. The J gene is TRBJ1-1, the V gene TRBV13; D not resolved. Germline assignment: CDR1 PRHDT and CDR2 FYEKMQ (reference sequence). V dropped 5 bases and J dropped 0 bases, with 22 bases sitting between them. This CDR3 region has 18 residues. CDR3 DNA: TGTGCCAGCAGCCCCCCACGGCTATTAGCAGTACTGAACACTGAAGCTTTCTTT. Translating gives CASSPPRLLAVLNTEAFF.

In regard to this clonotype: The conserved closing phenylalanine or tryptophan is absent in this CDR3, likely reflecting a read error. In nucleotides, the CDR3 is TGTGCCAGCAGTTTAAGGACTAGCGGCTACGAGCAGTACCTC. This encodes CASSLRTSGYEQYL. The rearrangement links TRBV27 to TRBJ2-4; 10 nucleotides match TRBD2. The DNA end lines up better with TRBJ2-7; the J call may be wrong. CDR1 and CDR2 (germline): MNHEY, SMNVEV (reference sequence). CDR3 length: 14 amino acids.

The rearrangement links TRBV12-3 or TRBV12-4 to TRBJ1-1, with no clear D. V dropped 3 bases and J dropped 5 bases, with 10 bases sitting between them. This CDR3 contains 13 residues. The CDR3 sequence is CASSFRRLTEAFF. CDR3 in DNA: TGTGCCAGCAGTTTTCGAAGGTTAACTGAAGCTTTCTTT.

Concerning this clonotype itself: A read error may produce the germline difference seen at one junction end. V is TRBV7-9 and J is TRBJ1-4; perhaps TRBD1 as D (5 bases). The germline CDR1 and CDR2 sequences are SEHNR and FQNEAQ (reference sequence). The CDR3 loop spans 16 amino acids. The CDR3 DNA sequence: TGTTCCAGCAGCCACTTGATTCGGGACGGTAATGAAAAACTGTTTTTT. Translated, it gives CSSSHLIRDGNEKLFF.

This clonotype occurred many times. This chain links TRBV6-6 with TRBJ2-3, with 10 bases that match TRBD2. CDR3 length: 15 residues. J was trimmed by 3 bases and V by 6 bases; bases with no gene match: 6. Germline V gene data show CDR1 as MNHNY and CDR2 as SVGAGI (reference sequence). The CDR3 nucleotides are TGTGCCAGCAGAAAGCGGGGGGGCCAAACAGATACGCAGTATTTT. It translates to CASRKRGGQTDTQYF.

The chain uses TRBV30 and TRBJ2-5; D is uncertain. CDR1 is GTSNPN and CDR2 is SVGIG in the germline V gene (reference sequence). The CDR3 totals 13 residues. V was shortened by 4 bases and J by 0 bases, with 9 bases between the two germline ends. CDR3 loop: CAWKRIHQETQYF. The CDR3 DNA sequence: TGTGCCTGGAAACGCATTCACCAAGAGACCCAGTACTTC.

J is TRBJ1-2 and V is TRBV6-1, with a weak D call TRBD1 (5 bases). Per the germline V gene, CDR1 is MNHNS and CDR2 is SASEGT. This CDR3 contains 14 residues. Trimming stripped 0 bases from V and 5 bases from J, with 10 bases between. The CDR3 sequence is CASSEAPGPYGYTF. CDR3 sequence (DNA): TGTGCCAGCAGTGAAGCGCCGGGGCCTTATGGCTACACCTTC.

This clonotype was detected only once. This sequence may be a read error, since a much larger clone differs from it by one base. CDR3 amino acids: CASSLIAGLYNEQFF. CDR3 nucleotides: TGTGCCAGCAGTTTAATAGCGGGACTCTACAATGAGCAGTTCTTC. V is TRBV27 and J is TRBJ2-1, with 8 positions matching TRBD2. The CDR3 runs to 15 residues. The germline V gene has CDR1 MNHEY and CDR2 SMNVEV (reference sequence). J lost 3 bases, V lost 2 bases, and 3 bases had no gene match.

The chain has TRBV13 and TRBJ2-1, with 8 bases matching TRBD1. The CDR3 covers 19 residues. J gave up 7 bases and V 1 base, and 18 bases lay outside the gene matches. Germline CDR1 and CDR2: PRHDT and FYEKMQ (reference sequence). The DNA of the CDR3 is TGTGCCAGCAGCTTAGTTTCTATTTGTCTTGAGGACAGGGTAAATGAGCAGTTCTTC. Amino acids: CASSLVSICLEDRVNEQFF.

The sample holds a few counts of this clonotype. V usage is TRBV4-2 and J usage is TRBJ2-3; 14 nucleotides match TRBD2. CDR3 length: 16 residues. Germline trimming cut 3 bases from V and 4 bases from J; bases unmatched to any gene: 3. CDR1 LGHNA and CDR2 YNFKEQ come from the germline V gene. CDR3 sequence: CASSQGLAGDPDTQYF. As DNA, the CDR3 is TGTGCCAGCAGCCAGGGACTAGCGGGAGACCCAGATACGCAGTATTTT.

In its sample, this clonotype was seen a few times. This chain joins TRBV27 and TRBJ2-7, with TRBD2 as a possible D gene (6 bases). The V gene lost 4 bases and the J gene lost 5 bases, with 15 bases spanning the gap. The CDR3 spans 14 residues. Germline CDR1 and CDR2: MNHEY and SMNVEV (reference sequence). Here the CDR3 DNA reads TGTGCCAGCAGTTACGGGCGGGATGGGCACGAGCAGTACTTC. Its translation is CASSYGRDGHEQYF.

This clonotype was picked up a small number of times. The rearrangement uses TRBV29-1 and TRBJ2-1; 7 positions agree with TRBD1. The CDR3 covers 14 residues. J gave up 5 bases and V 4 bases, and 8 bases lay outside the gene matches. Germline assignment: CDR1 SQVTM and CDR2 ANQGSEA. The CDR3 DNA reads as TGCAGCGTTGGTGGGGCCCAGGGGGACAATGAGCAGTTCTTC. Its protein product is CSVGGAQGDNEQFF.

This chain links TRBV2 with TRBJ2-4; 7 bases map to TRBD2. The DNA end favors TRBJ2-7, so the J call may be wrong. Germline V CDR1 and CDR2: SNHLY, FYNNEI. This CDR3 is built from 12 residues. The CDR3 loop reads CASVLAEYEQYF. CDR3 bases: TGTGCCAGCGTGCTAGCGGAGTACGAGCAGTACTTC.

This chain connects TRBV5-1 to TRBJ2-5; D ambiguous. Trimming cost V 3 bases and J 1 base, with 13 bases left between them. This CDR3 region has 15 residues. Germline assignment: CDR1 SGHRS and CDR2 YFSETQ. The CDR3, as DNA: TGCGCCAGCAGCTGGGGTTTTCCAGCCCAAGAGACCCAGTACTTC. Amino acids: CASSWGFPAQETQYF.

The CDR3 region is CASSSTRTGYGYTF. In nucleotides, the CDR3 is TGTGCCAGCAGCTCCACGCGGACAGGGTATGGCTACACCTTC. The V and J genes are TRBV7-9 and TRBJ1-2, with 8 bases aligning to TRBD1. The CDR3 is 14 residues long. V shed 4 bases and J 5 bases; nucleotides not matched to a gene: 6. Germline assignment: CDR1 SEHNR and CDR2 FQNEAQ (reference sequence).

The chain couples TRBV12-3 or TRBV12-4 to TRBJ2-7; TRBD2 matches at 7 bases. There are 14 residues in the CDR3. V shed 5 bases and J 5 bases; nucleotides not matched to a gene: 9. CDR3: CASSPRTRGDEQYF. The CDR3 DNA follows: TGTGCCAGCAGTCCTCGGACTAGGGGCGACGAGCAGTACTTC.

The chain has TRBV28 and TRBJ2-1; tentatively, D is TRBD1 or TRBD2 (5 bases each). The CDR3 contains 18 residues. CDR1 is MDHEN, CDR2 SYDVKM, per germline. V was pared by 4 bases and J by 4 bases, with 23 bases between. The DNA for the CDR3 is TGTGCCAGCAGTTCCCTCGAGAGGGGCGGAGCCCCGTACAATGAGCAGTTCTTC. It yields the protein CASSSLERGGAPYNEQFF.

V and J are TRBV20-1 and TRBJ1-5, with D perhaps TRBD1 (5 bases). The CDR3 contains 16 residues. V was pared by 0 bases and J by 3 bases, with 15 bases between. Looked up from germline, CDR1 is DFQATT and CDR2 is SNEGSKA (reference sequence). The CDR3 region is CSARDPLAGVNQPQHF. The CDR3 DNA follows: TGCAGTGCTAGAGACCCTCTAGCGGGGGTCAATCAGCCCCAGCATTTT.